This TCR beta chain was sequenced in a study of cytomegalovirus exposure and HLA in healthy donors. The study's findings and limits: Using a false discovery rate of 0.05, a later analysis showed that 16,951 TCR beta sequences were associated with HLA alleles.

Primers for the PCR totalled 60 Vbeta and 13 Jbeta. Assay: immunoSEQ multiplex PCR; the TCRdb copy retains only in-frame clones and omits some. In all, the sample yields around 140,000 clones. Germline loops: CDR1 SGHNT, CDR2 YENEEA. After removal of 4 bases from V and 5 bases from J, the junction contained 13 bases not matched to a gene. This CDR3 has 17 amino acids. Concerning this clone: Its cognate antigen is unknown.

The sequence was obtained from a man between 18 and 29 years old in good health and CMV-seronegative. The gene calls are TRBV11-3 and TRBJ2-5, with 10 bases identical to TRBD2. The sequencing input was PBMCs. The CDR3 protein is CASSYLGAGGPRETQYF. The CDR3 nucleotides are TGTGCCAGCAGCTATTTAGGAGCGGGAGGGCCTAGGGAGACCCAGTACTTC.